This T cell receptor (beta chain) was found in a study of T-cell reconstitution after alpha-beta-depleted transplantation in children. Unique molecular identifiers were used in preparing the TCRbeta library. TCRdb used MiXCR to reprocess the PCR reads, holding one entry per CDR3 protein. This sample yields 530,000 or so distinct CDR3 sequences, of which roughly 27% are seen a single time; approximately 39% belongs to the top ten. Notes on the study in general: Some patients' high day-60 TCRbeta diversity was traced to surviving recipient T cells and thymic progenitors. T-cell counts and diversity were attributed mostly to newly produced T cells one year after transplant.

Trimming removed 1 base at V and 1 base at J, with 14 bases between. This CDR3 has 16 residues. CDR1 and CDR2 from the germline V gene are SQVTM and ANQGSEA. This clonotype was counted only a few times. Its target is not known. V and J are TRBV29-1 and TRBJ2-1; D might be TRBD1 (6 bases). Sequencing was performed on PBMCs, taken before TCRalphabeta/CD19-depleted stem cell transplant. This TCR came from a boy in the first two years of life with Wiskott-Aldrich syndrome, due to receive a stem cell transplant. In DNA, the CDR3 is TGCAGCGTTGAAGGTTGGGTGCAGGGGTCCTACAATGAGCAGTTCTTC. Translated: CSVEGWVQGSYNEQFF.